The clone carrying this TCR beta chain showed up just a few times. The TCR cDNA carried a universal primer site and UMIs from 5'RACE template switching. Via MiXCR, TCRdb re-called the 5' RACE reads, giving one row per CDR3 protein. The table includes under 550,000 distinct CDR3 sequences, around a fifth detected once. The data were taken from a study of T cells after yellow fever vaccination. From germline, CDR1 is SGHTA and CDR2 FQGNSA. The germline V and J ends were trimmed by 6 bases and 4 bases, with 15 bases remaining between them. The CDR3 covers 14 residues. The source is a man between 18 and 35 years old who received the YFV17D yellow fever vaccine. The chain is built from TRBV7-2 and TRBJ1-2, with D unresolved. Sequenced material: PBMCs, taken approximately 22 days after the first yellow fever vaccination. The chain's CDR3 is CASRSTAAIYGYTF. In DNA form, the CDR3 reads TGTGCCAGCAGGAGTACCGCGGCGATCTATGGCTACACCTTC.